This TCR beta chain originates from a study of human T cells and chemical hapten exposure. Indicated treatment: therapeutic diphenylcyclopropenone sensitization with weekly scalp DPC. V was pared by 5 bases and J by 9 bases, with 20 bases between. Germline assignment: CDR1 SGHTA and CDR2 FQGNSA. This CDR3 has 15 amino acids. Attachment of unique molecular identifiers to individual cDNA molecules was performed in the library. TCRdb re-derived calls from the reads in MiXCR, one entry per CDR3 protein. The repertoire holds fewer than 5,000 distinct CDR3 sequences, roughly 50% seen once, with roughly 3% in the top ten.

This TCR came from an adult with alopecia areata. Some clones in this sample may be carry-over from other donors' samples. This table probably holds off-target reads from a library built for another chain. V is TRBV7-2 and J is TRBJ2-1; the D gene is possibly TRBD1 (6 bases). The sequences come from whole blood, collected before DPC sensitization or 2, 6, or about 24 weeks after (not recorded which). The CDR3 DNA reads TGTGCCAGCAGCAGGGACACTGGCATTTGGGGTGAGCAGTTCTTC. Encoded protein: CASSRDTGIWGEQFF. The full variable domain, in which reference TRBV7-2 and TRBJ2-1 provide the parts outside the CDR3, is GAGVSQSPSNKVTEKGKDVELRCDPISGHTALYWYRQSLGQGLEFLIYFQGNSAPDKSGLPSDRFSAERTGGSVSTLTIQRTQQEDSAVYLCASSRDTGIWGEQFFGPGTRLTVL.